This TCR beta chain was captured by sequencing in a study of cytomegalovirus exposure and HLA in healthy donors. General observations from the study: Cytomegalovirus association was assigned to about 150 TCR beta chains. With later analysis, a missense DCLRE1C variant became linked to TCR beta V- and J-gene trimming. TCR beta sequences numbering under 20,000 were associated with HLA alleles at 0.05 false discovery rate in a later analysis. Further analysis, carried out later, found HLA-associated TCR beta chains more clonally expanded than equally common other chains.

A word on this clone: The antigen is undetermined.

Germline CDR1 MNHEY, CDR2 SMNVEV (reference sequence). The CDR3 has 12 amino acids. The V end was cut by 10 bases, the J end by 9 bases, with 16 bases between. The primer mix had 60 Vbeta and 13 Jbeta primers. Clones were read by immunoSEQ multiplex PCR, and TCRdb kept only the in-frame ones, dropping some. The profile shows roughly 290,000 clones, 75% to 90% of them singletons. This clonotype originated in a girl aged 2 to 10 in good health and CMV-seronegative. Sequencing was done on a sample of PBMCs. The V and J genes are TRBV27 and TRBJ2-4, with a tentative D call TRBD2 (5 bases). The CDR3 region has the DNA TGTGCCACCGGGCGGACTGAGGGCATTCAGTACTTC. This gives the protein CATGRTEGIQYF.